This TCR beta chain was captured in a study of shared clonotypes between healthy human individuals. Study-level points and caveats: Unshared clonotypes carried lower generation probabilities than those common to all four donors. Sequencing depth was predicted to influence how clonotypes are shared among donors.

The method was immunoSEQ multiplex PCR; TCRdb's version includes in-frame clones alone and lacks a portion of them. This table has 2 million to 2.5 million clones, more than 85% appearing once. Concerning this clone: Its antigen is unidentified.

The clonotype originates from a man younger than 35 in good health. Some clones in this sample may be carry-over from other donors' samples. Sequencing was performed on naive CD4+ T cells from PBMCs. As to subset: CD45RA+ positively selected.

CDR3 DNA sequence: TGCGCCAGCAGTGAGCCGGACGTCTACGAGCAGTACTTC. This sequence encodes CASSEPDVYEQYF. The genes are TRBV10-2 and TRBJ2-7; D remains unclear. The CDR3 runs 13 residues. V dropped 2 bases and J dropped 3 bases, with 8 bases sitting between them. Germline V gene data show CDR1 as WSHSY and CDR2 as SAAADI.